The 27 T cell receptor beta chains below were found in one sample sequenced in a study of blood T cell repertoires in COVID-19. Assay used: immunoSEQ multiplex PCR; TCRdb lists only in-frame clones, some missing. The sample holds 130,000 to 150,000 clones, roughly 80% seen once. The sample consisted of peripheral blood. The receptors stem from an elderly woman in a cohort sampled during active or convalescent COVID-19.

This clone was seen a few times. The rearrangement joins TRBV6-2 or TRBV6-3 to TRBJ2-5, with TRBD1 matching 8 bases. CDR1 and CDR2 (germline): MNHEY, SVGEGT. The CDR3 is 14 amino acids. V lost 5 bases to trimming and J lost 4 bases; unmatched junction nucleotides: 6. The CDR3 DNA follows: TGTGCCAGCAGTCAACAGGGGGGACGAGAGACCCAGTACTTC. Protein sequence: CASSQQGGRETQYF.

This clone was seen a single time. V and J are TRBV7-9 and TRBJ1-2; possible D gene TRBD1, 5 bases. Trimming pared 0 bases from V and 8 bases from J, leaving 10 bases between. The germline V gene encodes CDR1 SEHNR and CDR2 FQNEAQ (reference sequence). The CDR3 covers 13 residues. CDR3 nucleotide sequence: TGTGCCAGCAGCTTAGCAACAGGAAGGGGCTACACCTTC. Its translation: CASSLATGRGYTF. The variable domain in full, completed from reference TRBV7-9 and TRBJ1-2, reads DTGVSQNPRHKITKRGQNVTFRCDPISEHNRLYWYRQTLGQGPEFLTYFQNEAQLEKSRLLSDRFSAERPKGSFSTLEIQRTEQGDSAMYLCASSLATGRGYTFGSGTRLTVV.

This clone was seen once. The gene calls are TRBV18 and TRBJ1-2, with 10 bases identical to TRBD1. The trim removed 4 bases at V and 5 bases at J, leaving 13 bases unmatched. The germline V gene encodes CDR1 KGHSH and CDR2 LQKENI. This CDR3 comprises 17 residues. CDR3 sequence: CASSLTMGTGDLYGYTF. CDR3 coding DNA: TGTGCCAGCTCACTAACTATGGGGACAGGGGACCTATATGGCTACACCTTC.

The chain couples TRBV2 to TRBJ1-5; 7 bases fit TRBD1. The CDR3 is 16 residues long. After removal of 4 bases from V and 6 bases from J, the junction contained 12 bases not matched to a gene. CDR1 is SNHLY, CDR2 FYNNEI, per germline. CDR3 amino acids: CASSASETGRGQPQHF. DNA for the CDR3: TGTGCCAGCAGTGCGAGCGAGACAGGGCGAGGTCAGCCCCAGCATTTT.

V is TRBV21-1 and J is TRBJ1-4; the DNA was not compared with TRBD1, the D call given in the table. TRBV21-1 is described as a pseudogene. The CDR3 is made up of 15 amino acids. This chain's CDR3 is CASSFRQGVGEKLFF. In DNA, the CDR3 is TGTGCCAGCAGCTTCCGACAGGGGGTCGGTGAAAAACTGTTTTTT.

CDR3 nucleotides: TGCGCCAGCAGCCAAGGGGGGGGGCAGCGGGTCGGAGCTGAAGCTTTCTTT. It translates to CASSQGGGQRVGAEAFF. The V and J genes are TRBV4-1 and TRBJ1-1; the D gene is possibly TRBD1 (6 bases). This CDR3 contains 17 residues. The V gene's germline CDR1 is MGHRA and CDR2 YSYEKL. The V end was cut by 1 base, the J end by 6 bases, with 21 bases between.

The rearrangement uses TRBV6-5 and TRBJ2-3, with 11 bases that match TRBD1. The CDR3 spans 15 residues. Per the germline V gene, CDR1 is MNHEY and CDR2 is SVGAGI. The J segment lost 3 bases and the V segment lost 6 bases, leaving 5 bases of the junction unmatched. The CDR3 here is CASSPRDRGTDTQYF. DNA of the CDR3: TGTGCCAGCAGCCCCCGGGACAGGGGGACAGATACGCAGTATTTT.

This chain uses TRBV6-5 with TRBJ2-7; 7 bases are shared with TRBD1. The germline V gene has CDR1 MNHEY and CDR2 SVGAGI. The CDR3 sequence is 15 residues long. V shed 6 bases, J shed 0 bases, and the junction held 8 bases outside the gene matches. The CDR3 loop reads CASSPTGTASYEQYF. In DNA form, the CDR3 reads TGTGCCAGCAGCCCAACCGGGACAGCCTCCTACGAGCAGTACTTC.

The V gene is TRBV7-2, the J gene TRBJ1-2; D gene unclear. CDR3 size: 14 residues. Germline CDR1 reads SGHTA; CDR2 reads FQGNSA. V lost 0 bases, J lost 8 bases, and 13 bases lay in between. CDR3 DNA sequence: TGTGCCAGCAGCTTAGCCTCCAGGCCGCTGGGCTACACCTTC. This translates into CASSLASRPLGYTF.

The V call is TRBV2, the J call TRBJ1-6, with 9 positions matching TRBD1. Germline values: CDR1 SNHLY, CDR2 FYNNEI. After removal of 6 bases from V and 6 bases from J, the junction contained 3 bases not matched to a gene. The CDR3 consists of 14 residues. The CDR3 DNA is TGTGCCAGCAGGCCGGGACAGGGTAATTCACCCCTCCACTTT. Its translation: CASRPGQGNSPLHF.

The chain uses TRBV28 and TRBJ1-4; a weak D match, TRBD1 (5 bases). There are 15 residues in the CDR3. Germline CDR1 and CDR2: MDHEN and SYDVKM. Trimming left V 7 bases short and J 8 bases short, with 20 bases between. This CDR3 reads CASKFRAGVREKLFF. DNA of the CDR3: TGTGCCAGCAAGTTTAGGGCGGGGGTTCGGGAAAAACTGTTTTTT.

The chain uses TRBV4-3 and TRBJ2-1, with TRBD1 matching over 11 bases. J gave up 2 bases and V 5 bases, and 11 bases lay outside the gene matches. The CDR3 sequence is 18 residues long. Germline lookup yields CDR1 LGHNA and CDR2 YSLEER. In DNA, the CDR3 is TGCGCCAGCAGCGGCTCAAATCCGGGACAGGGGGCCTACAATGAGCAGTTCTTC. Protein sequence: CASSGSNPGQGAYNEQFF.

The CDR3 DNA follows: TGTGCCAGCAGCGTAGCGGCGGGAGCCAGTGGCTACACCTTC. It translates to CASSVAAGASGYTF. V is TRBV9 and J is TRBJ1-2; D remains ambiguous. The V and J ends lost 0 bases and 7 bases respectively, with 13 bases between them. CDR3 size: 14 residues. Germline values: CDR1 SGDLS, CDR2 YYNGEE.

The chain recombines TRBV3-1 (or the pseudogene TRBV3-2) with TRBJ2-7; D is perhaps TRBD2 (7 bases). The CDR3 sequence is 17 residues long. The V gene's germline CDR1 is LGHDT and CDR2 YNNKEL (reference sequence). V lost 2 bases and J 5 bases, leaving 22 bases between the germline ends. The CDR3 nucleotides read TGTGCCAGCAGCCAATCCGTTTCTGCGGGGGCCGAGAACGAGCAGTACTTC. Protein: CASSQSVSAGAENEQYF.

The count of this clone is one. The rearrangement joins TRBV4-1 to TRBJ2-1; no clear D. Trimming cost V 1 base and J 9 bases, with 19 bases left between them. Germline CDR1 reads MGHRA; CDR2 reads YSYEKL. The CDR3 runs to 16 residues. For the CDR3, the DNA is TGCGCCAGCAGCCAAGGATCTAGAGGTAATCGTTTTGAGCAGTTCTTC. Protein: CASSQGSRGNRFEQFF.

The CDR3 nucleotides read TGTGCCAGTAGTATACCGACAGGCTTCCAAGAGACCCAGTACTTC. Amino acids: CASSIPTGFQETQYF. The genes are TRBV19 and TRBJ2-5; perhaps TRBD1 as D (6 bases). Germline lookup yields CDR1 LNHDA and CDR2 SQIVND (reference sequence). Trimming stripped 2 bases from V and 1 base from J, with 11 bases between. CDR3 length: 15 amino acids.

This chain connects TRBV7-2 to TRBJ2-1; D possibly corresponds to TRBD1 (6 bases). From germline, CDR1 is SGHTA and CDR2 FQGNSA. Between the trimmed V and J ends, which lost 0 bases and 2 bases, there was a span of 11 bases. The CDR3 sequence is 16 residues long. This CDR3 reads CASSLAQGYAYNEQFF. CDR3 DNA: TGTGCCAGCAGCTTAGCCCAGGGGTATGCCTACAATGAGCAGTTCTTC. The full variable domain, rest sourced from reference TRBV7-2 and TRBJ2-1, is GAGVSQSPSNKVTEKGKDVELRCDPISGHTALYWYRQSLGQGLEFLIYFQGNSAPDKSGLPSDRFSAERTGGSVSTLTIQRTQQEDSAVYLCASSLAQGYAYNEQFFGPGTRLTVL.

This clone has just a few counts. The rearrangement links TRBV5-8 to TRBJ2-7; no reliable D call. Germline V lookup: CDR1 SGHTS, CDR2 YDEGEE. The CDR3 sequence is 16 residues long. Trimming took off 2 bases at V and 3 bases at J, with 18 bases between the two ends. CDR3: CASSFSTTSYYYEQYV. In DNA, the CDR3 is TGTGCCAGCAGCTTTTCTACCACGAGTTATTACTACGAGCAGTACGTC.

This clone was recorded a few times. This chain connects TRBV3-1 (or the pseudogene TRBV3-2) to TRBJ2-5; TRBD1 is a possible D gene (6 bases). The CDR3 is made up of 14 amino acids. Trimming took 6 bases from V and 9 from J, leaving 20 bases between them. CDR1 LGHDT and CDR2 YNNKEL come from the germline V gene (reference sequence). The CDR3 DNA reads TGTGCCAGCAGTCGAAAAGGGGGTATCGTGTCCCAGTACTTC. Protein sequence: CASSRKGGIVSQYF.

CDR3: CASSLRGSNYGYTF. The CDR3 DNA is TGTGCCAGCAGCTTACGGGGATCTAACTATGGCTACACCTTC. The chain uses TRBV7-3 and TRBJ1-2; D gene ambiguous. CDR1 SGHTA and CDR2 FQGTGA come from the germline V gene. Trimming pared 2 bases from V and 0 bases from J, leaving 7 bases between. The CDR3 totals 14 residues.

V usage is TRBV18 and J usage is TRBJ1-4; TRBD1 aligns across 8 bases. The CDR3 runs 15 residues. In germline, CDR1 is KGHSH, CDR2 LQKENI. V was clipped by 6 bases and J by 3 bases; unmatched bases: 6. The chain's CDR3 is CASSDQGASNEKLFF. The DNA for the CDR3 is TGTGCCAGCTCGGACCAGGGGGCCTCTAATGAAAAACTGTTTTTT.

The chain is built from TRBV11-2 and TRBJ2-1, with TRBD1 identical over 7 bases. CDR3 length: 14 amino acids. Germline assignment: CDR1 SGHAT and CDR2 FQNNGV. V lost 9 bases, J lost 7 bases, and 12 bases stayed unmatched. This CDR3 is CASRRAGGDNEQFF. The DNA for the CDR3 is TGTGCCAGTCGGCGGGCAGGGGGTGATAATGAGCAGTTCTTC.

A few counts support this clone. V is TRBV5-1 and J is TRBJ2-7, with 7 bases identical to TRBD1. Germline trimming cut 7 bases from V and 6 bases from J; bases unmatched to any gene: 16. This CDR3 has 15 amino acids. CDR1 and CDR2 from the germline V gene are SGHRS and YFSETQ. In DNA, the CDR3 is TGCGCCAGCGGAGGATACTCGAGGGGGCTTTTCGAGCAGTACTTC. This translates into CASGGYSRGLFEQYF.

Only one count was recorded for this clone. An end of the junction differs from the germline gene, which may be a read error. This chain joins TRBV3-1 (or the pseudogene TRBV3-2) and TRBJ2-3, with TRBD2 matching 10 bases. CDR1 is LGHDT, CDR2 YNNKEL, per germline (reference sequence). The CDR3 covers 18 residues. CDR3 nucleotide sequence: TGTGCCGGCAGCCAAGGCGCCCTTAGCGGGGGGCTAACAGATACGCAGTATTTT. Protein sequence: CAGSQGALSGGLTDTQYF.

This clone has a handful of counts. This chain links TRBV15 with TRBJ2-7, with 7 bases aligning to TRBD1. V was clipped by 1 base and J by 3 bases; unmatched bases: 9. Germline-derived CDR1 and CDR2 are LNHNV and YYDKDF (reference sequence). CDR3 size: 16 residues. The CDR3 protein is CATSRARQGVDYEQYF. The CDR3 DNA reads as TGTGCCACCAGCAGAGCCCGACAGGGCGTGGACTACGAGCAGTACTTC.

This clone came up once. The rearrangement joins TRBV6-5 to TRBJ1-2; D is perhaps TRBD1 (5 bases). V lost 5 bases and J lost 8, with 12 bases in between. The CDR3 has 12 amino acids. CDR1 and CDR2 (germline): MNHEY, SVGAGI. The DNA for the CDR3 is TGTGCCAGCAGTCCCGGGGGGGTGGGCTACACCTTC. This gives the protein CASSPGGVGYTF.

This clone came up once. The rearrangement uses TRBV19 and TRBJ2-5, with 15 bases identical to TRBD2. CDR3 length: 17 residues. From germline, CDR1 is LNHDA and CDR2 SQIVND (reference sequence). Losses at the gene ends were 7 bases for V and 2 bases for J; bases not matched to a gene: 8. Written as DNA, the CDR3 is TGTGCCAGTACCTCCGCGGGACTAGCGGGGGGACAAGAGACCCAGTACTTC. Protein product: CASTSAGLAGGQETQYF.